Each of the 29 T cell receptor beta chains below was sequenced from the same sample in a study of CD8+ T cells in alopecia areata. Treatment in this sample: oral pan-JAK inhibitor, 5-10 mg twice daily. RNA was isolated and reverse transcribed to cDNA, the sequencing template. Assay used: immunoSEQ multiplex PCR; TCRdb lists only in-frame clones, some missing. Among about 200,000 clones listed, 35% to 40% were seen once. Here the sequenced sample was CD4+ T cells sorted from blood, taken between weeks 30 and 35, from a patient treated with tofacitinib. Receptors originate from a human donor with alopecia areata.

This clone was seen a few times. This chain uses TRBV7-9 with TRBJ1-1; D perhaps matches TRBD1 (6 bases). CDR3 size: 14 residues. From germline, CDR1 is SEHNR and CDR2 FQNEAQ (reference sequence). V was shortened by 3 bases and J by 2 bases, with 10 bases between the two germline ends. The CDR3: CASSLQGPNTEAFF. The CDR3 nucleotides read TGTGCCAGCAGCTTGCAGGGGCCAAACACTGAAGCTTTCTTT.

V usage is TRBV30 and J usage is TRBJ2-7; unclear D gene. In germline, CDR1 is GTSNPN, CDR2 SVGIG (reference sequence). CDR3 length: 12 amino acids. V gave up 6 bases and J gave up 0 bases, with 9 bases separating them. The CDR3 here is CACRLDSYEQYF. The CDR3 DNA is TGTGCCTGTCGACTGGACTCCTACGAGCAGTACTTC. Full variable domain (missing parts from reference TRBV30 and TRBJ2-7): SQTIHQWPATLVQPVGSPLSLECTVEGTSNPNLYWYRQAAGRGLQLLFYSVGIGQISSEVPQNLSASRPQDRQFILSSKKLLLSDSGFYLCACRLDSYEQYFGPGTRLTVT.

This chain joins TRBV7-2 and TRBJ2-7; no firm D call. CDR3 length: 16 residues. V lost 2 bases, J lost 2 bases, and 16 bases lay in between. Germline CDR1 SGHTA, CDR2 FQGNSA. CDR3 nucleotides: TGTGCCAGCAGCTTATCCGGCGGACCAACGCCCTACGAGCAGTACTTC. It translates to CASSLSGGPTPYEQYF.

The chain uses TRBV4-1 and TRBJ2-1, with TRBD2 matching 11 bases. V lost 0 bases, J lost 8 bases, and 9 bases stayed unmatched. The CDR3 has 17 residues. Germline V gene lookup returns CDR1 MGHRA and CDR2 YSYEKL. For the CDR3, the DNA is TGCGCCAGCAGCCAAGACCGAACTAGCGGGAGTTCGCATGAGCAGTTCTTC. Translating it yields CASSQDRTSGSSHEQFF.

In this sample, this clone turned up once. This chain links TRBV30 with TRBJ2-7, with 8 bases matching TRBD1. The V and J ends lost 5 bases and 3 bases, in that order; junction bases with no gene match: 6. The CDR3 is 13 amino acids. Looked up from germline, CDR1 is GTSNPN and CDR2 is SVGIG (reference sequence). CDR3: CAWGRDRSYEQYF. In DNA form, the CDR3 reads TGTGCCTGGGGACGGGACAGGAGCTACGAGCAGTACTTC.

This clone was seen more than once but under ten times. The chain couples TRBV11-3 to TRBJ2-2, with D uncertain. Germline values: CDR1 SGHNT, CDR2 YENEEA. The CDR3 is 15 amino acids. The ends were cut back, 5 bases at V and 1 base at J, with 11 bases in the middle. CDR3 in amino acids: CASSPTGVNTGELFF. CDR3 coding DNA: TGTGCCAGCAGCCCAACCGGTGTGAACACCGGGGAGCTGTTTTTT.

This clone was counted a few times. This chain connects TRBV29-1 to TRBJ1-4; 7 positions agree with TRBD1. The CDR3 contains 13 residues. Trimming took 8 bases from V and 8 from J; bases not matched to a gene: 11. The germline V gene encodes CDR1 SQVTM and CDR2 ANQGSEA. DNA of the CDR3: TGCAGCTCAGCGACAGGGAGGGGAGAAAAACTGTTTTTT. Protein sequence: CSSATGRGEKLFF.

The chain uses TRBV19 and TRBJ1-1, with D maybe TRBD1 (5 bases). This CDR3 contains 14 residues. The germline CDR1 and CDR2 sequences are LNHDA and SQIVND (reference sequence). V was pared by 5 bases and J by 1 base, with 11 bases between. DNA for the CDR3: TGTGCCAGTAGTCTCTGGACACCGAACACTGAAGCTTTCTTT. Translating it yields CASSLWTPNTEAFF.

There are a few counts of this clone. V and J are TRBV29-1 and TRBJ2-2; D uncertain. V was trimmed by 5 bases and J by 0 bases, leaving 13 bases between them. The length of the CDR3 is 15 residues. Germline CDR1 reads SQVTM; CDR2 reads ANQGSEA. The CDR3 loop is CSVLDPPANTGELFF. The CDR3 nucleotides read TGCAGCGTTCTGGACCCTCCCGCGAACACCGGGGAGCTGTTTTTT.

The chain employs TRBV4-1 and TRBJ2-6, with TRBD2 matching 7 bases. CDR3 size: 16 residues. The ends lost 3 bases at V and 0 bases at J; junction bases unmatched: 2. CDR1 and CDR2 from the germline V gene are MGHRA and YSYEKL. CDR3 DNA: TGCGCCAGCAGCCAGGGGGGGTTCTCTGGGGCCAACGTCCTGACTTTC. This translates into CASSQGGFSGANVLTF.

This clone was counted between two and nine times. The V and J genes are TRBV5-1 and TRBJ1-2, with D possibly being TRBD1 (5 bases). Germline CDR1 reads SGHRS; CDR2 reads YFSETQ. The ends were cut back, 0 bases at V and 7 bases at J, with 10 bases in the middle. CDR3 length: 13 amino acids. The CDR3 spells CASSLDYQGGYTF. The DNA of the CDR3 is TGCGCCAGCAGCTTGGACTACCAGGGTGGCTACACCTTC.

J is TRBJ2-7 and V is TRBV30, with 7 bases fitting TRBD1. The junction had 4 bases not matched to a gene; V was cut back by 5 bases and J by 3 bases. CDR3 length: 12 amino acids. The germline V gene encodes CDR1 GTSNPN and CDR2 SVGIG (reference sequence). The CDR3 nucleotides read TGTGCCTGGGGACAGGTATACTACGAGCAGTACTTC. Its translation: CAWGQVYYEQYF.

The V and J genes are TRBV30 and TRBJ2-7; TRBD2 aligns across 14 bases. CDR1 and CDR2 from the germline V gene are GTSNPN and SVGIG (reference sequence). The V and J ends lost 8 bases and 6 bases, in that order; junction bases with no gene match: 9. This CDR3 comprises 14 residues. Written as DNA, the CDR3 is TGTGCCGGGGGGCGTGGACTAGCGGGAGGCGAGCAGTACTTC. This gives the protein CAGGRGLAGGEQYF.

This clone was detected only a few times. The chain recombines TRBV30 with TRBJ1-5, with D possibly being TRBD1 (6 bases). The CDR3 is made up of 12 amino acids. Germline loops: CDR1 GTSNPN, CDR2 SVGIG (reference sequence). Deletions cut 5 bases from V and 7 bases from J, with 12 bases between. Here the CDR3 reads CAWDAGEQPQHF. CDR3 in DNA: TGTGCCTGGGATGCAGGGGAACAGCCCCAGCATTTT.

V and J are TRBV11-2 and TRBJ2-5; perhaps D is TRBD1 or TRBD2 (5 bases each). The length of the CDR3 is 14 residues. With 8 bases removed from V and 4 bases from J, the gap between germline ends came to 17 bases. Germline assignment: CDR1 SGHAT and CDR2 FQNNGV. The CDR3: CASGFARGGETQYF. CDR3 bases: TGTGCCAGCGGATTCGCGAGGGGCGGAGAGACCCAGTACTTC.

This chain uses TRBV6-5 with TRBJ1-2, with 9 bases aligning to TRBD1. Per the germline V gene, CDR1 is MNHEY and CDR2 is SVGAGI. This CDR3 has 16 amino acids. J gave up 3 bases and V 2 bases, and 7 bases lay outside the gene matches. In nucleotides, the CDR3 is TGTGCCAGCAGTTACCCAACGGGACAGGGCGACTATGGCTACACCTTC. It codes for CASSYPTGQGDYGYTF.

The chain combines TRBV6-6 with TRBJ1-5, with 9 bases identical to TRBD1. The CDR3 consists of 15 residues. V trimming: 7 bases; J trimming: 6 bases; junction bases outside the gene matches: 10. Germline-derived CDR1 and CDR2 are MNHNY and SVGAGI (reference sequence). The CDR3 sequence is CASTHQGQGSQPQHF. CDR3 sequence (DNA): TGTGCCAGCACCCACCAGGGACAGGGAAGTCAGCCCCAGCATTTT.

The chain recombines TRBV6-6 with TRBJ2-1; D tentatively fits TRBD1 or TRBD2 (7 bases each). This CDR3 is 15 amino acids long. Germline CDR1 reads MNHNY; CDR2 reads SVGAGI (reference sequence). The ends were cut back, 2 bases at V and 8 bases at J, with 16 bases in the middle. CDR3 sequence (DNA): TGTGCCAGCAGTTACCAGGCAGGGGGGGTCGATGAGCAGTTCTTC. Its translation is CASSYQAGGVDEQFF.

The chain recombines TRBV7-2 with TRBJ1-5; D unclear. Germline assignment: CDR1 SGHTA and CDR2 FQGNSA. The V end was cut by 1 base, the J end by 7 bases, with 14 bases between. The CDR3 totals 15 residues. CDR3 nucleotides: TGTGCCAGCAGCTTAGGGGGAGGCGTAGGGCAGCCCCAGCATTTT. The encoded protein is CASSLGGGVGQPQHF.

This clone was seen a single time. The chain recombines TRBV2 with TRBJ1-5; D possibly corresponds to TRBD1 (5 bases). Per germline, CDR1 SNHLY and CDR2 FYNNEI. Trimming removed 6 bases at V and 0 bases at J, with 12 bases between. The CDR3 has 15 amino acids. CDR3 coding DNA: TGTGCCAGCAGCATACAGGCAGGTAGCAATCAGCCCCAGCATTTT. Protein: CASSIQAGSNQPQHF.

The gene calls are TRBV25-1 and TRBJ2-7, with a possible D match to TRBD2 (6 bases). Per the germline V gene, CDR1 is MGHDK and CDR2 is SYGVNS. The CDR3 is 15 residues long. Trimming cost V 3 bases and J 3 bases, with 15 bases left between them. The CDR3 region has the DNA TGTGCCAGCAGTGACCCTCGACTAGGGGACTACGAGCAGTACTTC. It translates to CASSDPRLGDYEQYF.

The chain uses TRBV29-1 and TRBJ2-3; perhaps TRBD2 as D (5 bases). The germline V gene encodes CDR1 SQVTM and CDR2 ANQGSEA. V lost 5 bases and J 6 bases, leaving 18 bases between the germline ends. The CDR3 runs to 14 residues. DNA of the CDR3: TGCAGCGTTTTGCGGGCGAATTGGAGGGATACGCAGTATTTT. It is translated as CSVLRANWRDTQYF.

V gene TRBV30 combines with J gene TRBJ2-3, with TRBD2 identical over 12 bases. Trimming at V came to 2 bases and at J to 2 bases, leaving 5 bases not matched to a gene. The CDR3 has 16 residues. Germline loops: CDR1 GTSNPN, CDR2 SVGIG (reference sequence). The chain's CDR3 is CAWSSRLAGATDTQYF. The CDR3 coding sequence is TGTGCCTGGAGTTCACGACTAGCGGGAGCCACAGATACGCAGTATTTT.

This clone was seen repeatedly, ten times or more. The CDR3 protein is CASSSYGDTQYF. The CDR3 region has the DNA TGTGCCAGCAGCTCTTATGGAGATACGCAGTATTTT. This chain links TRBV7-9 with TRBJ2-3; D gene unclear. Germline CDR1 reads SEHNR; CDR2 reads FQNEAQ (reference sequence). V shed 4 bases and J shed 5 bases, with 7 bases lying between them. This CDR3 is 12 amino acids long.

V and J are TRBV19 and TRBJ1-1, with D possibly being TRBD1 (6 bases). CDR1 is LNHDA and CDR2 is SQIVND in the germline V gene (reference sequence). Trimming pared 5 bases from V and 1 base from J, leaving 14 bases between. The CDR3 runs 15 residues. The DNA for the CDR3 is TGTGCCAGTAGTGTATCCGGGACATGGAACACTGAAGCTTTCTTT. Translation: CASSVSGTWNTEAFF.

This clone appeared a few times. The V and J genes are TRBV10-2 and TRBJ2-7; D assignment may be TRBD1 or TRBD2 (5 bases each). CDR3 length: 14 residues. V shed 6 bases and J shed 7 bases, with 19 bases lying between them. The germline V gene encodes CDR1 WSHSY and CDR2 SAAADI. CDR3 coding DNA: TGCGCCAGCAGCCCGGGACGGACCCGTCGGGAGCAGTACTTC. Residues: CASSPGRTRREQYF.

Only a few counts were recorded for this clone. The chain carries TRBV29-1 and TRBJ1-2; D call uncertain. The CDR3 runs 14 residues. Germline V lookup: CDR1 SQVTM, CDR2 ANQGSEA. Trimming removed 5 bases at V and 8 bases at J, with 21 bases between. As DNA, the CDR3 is TGCAGCGTTCATAAAAGCGGCAGCGGACCGGGCTACACCTTC. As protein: CSVHKSGSGPGYTF.

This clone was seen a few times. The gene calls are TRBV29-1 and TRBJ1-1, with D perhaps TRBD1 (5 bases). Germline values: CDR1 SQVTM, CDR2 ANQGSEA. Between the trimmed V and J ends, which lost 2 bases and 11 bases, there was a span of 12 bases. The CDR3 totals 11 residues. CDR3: CSVELPGTAFF. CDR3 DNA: TGCAGCGTTGAACTGCCCGGGACCGCTTTCTTT.

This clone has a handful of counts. CDR3 protein: CASSVEGTGDSPLHF. DNA for the CDR3: TGTGCCAGCAGCGTAGAAGGGACAGGAGATTCACCCCTCCACTTT. The rearrangement links TRBV9 to TRBJ1-6, with 8 positions matching TRBD1. CDR1 and CDR2 from the germline V gene are SGDLS and YYNGEE. V was pared by 0 bases and J by 8 bases, with 4 bases of the junction left unmatched. This CDR3 has 15 residues.